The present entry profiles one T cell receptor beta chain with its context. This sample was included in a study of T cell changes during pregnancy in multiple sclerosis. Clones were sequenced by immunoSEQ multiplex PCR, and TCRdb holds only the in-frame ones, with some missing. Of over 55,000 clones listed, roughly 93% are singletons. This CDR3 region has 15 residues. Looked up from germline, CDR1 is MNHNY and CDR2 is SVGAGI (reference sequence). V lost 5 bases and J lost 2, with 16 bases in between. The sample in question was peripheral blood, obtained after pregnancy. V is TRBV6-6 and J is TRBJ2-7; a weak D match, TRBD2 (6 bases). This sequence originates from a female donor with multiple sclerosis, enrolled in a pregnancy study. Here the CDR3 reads CASSSRRDVTYEQYF. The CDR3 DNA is TGTGCCAGCAGTAGCAGGAGGGACGTAACCTACGAGCAGTACTTC.